Shown below are 20 T cell receptor beta chains from a single sample sequenced in a study of T cell repertoires in cytomegalovirus infection (dated by TCRdb to the late 2010s). TCRdb names Illumina HiSeq 1500 as the instrument used. TCRdb handled the public reads itself, with Q25 trimming in fastp and clone calling in MiXCR, and kept productive beta chains. Each CDR3 protein appears once, grouped with its most common genes and DNA. The sample table holds roughly 500,000 distinct CDR3 sequences, of which 15% to 20% were seen once. The ten biggest clones cover about 24% of the sample. Sample: CD8+ T cells from PBMCs. These receptors were obtained from a human donor in good health (CMV status not recorded). Some clones in this sample may be carry-over from other donors' samples.

The chain is built from TRBV11-2 and TRBJ1-2; 11 bases fit TRBD1. The CDR3 consists of 16 residues. V dropped 1 base and J dropped 6; count of bases not matched to a gene: 7. Per germline, CDR1 SGHAT and CDR2 FQNNGV. The CDR3 nucleotides are TGTGCCAGCAGCTTAGGTTGGACAGGGGGCGCGGATGGCTACACCTTC. It yields the protein CASSLGWTGGADGYTF. Filled out from reference TRBV11-2 and TRBJ1-2, the complete variable domain reads EAGVAQSPRYKIIEKRQSVAFWCNPISGHATLYWYQQILGQGPKLLIQFQNNGVVDDSQLPKDRFSAERLKGVDSTLKIQPAKLEDSAVYLCASSLGWTGGADGYTFGSGTRLTVV.

This clonotype was observed at least ten times. This chain joins TRBV5-5 and TRBJ1-1; unclear D gene. The germline V and J ends were trimmed by 4 bases and 7 bases, with 14 bases remaining between them. Germline V gene sequence: CDR1 SGHKS, CDR2 YYEKEE (reference sequence). The CDR3 extends over 13 amino acids. Here the CDR3 DNA reads TGTGCCAGCAGCCCGATCTTTCCCATTGAAGCTTTCTTT. Protein sequence: CASSPIFPIEAFF. The whole variable domain, remainder taken from reference TRBV5-5 and TRBJ1-1, is DAGVTQSPTHLIKTRGQQVTLRCSPISGHKSVSWYQQVLGQGPQFIFQYYEKEERGRGNFPDRFSARQFPNYSSELNVNALLLGDSALYLCASSPIFPIEAFFGQGTRLTVV.

Points on this clonotype: At one end, the junction sequence differs from germline, possibly due to a read error. This chain joins TRBV28 and TRBJ2-2, with 9 bases fitting TRBD2. Germline values: CDR1 MDHEN, CDR2 SYDVKM. The CDR3 length is 19 residues. The CDR3 DNA is TGTGCCAGAAGTTCAAGGACTAGCGCCTTCCTTGATAACACAGGGGAGCTGTTTTTT. Amino acid sequence: CARSSRTSAFLDNTGELFF. The full variable domain, completed using reference TRBV28 and TRBJ2-2, is DVKVTQSSRYLVKRTGEKVFLECVQDMDHENMFWYRQDPGLGLRLIYFSYDVKMKEKGDIPEGYSVSREKKERFSLILESASTNQTSMYLCARSSRTSAFLDNTGELFFGEGSRLTVL.

The gene calls are TRBV4-1 and TRBJ2-1, with TRBD2 matching 13 bases. The germline V gene encodes CDR1 MGHRA and CDR2 YSYEKL. The V gene end was trimmed by 3 bases and the J gene end by 9 bases; junction bases not matched to a gene: 5. CDR3 length: 15 residues. The CDR3 is CASSQMGLAGPEQFF. DNA of the CDR3: TGCGCCAGCAGCCAGATGGGACTAGCGGGACCTGAGCAGTTCTTC.

The chain combines TRBV6-5 with TRBJ2-6; 7 bases align to TRBD1. The V gene's germline CDR1 is MNHEY and CDR2 SVGAGI. V was pared by 2 bases and J by 15 bases, with 4 bases of the junction left unmatched. This CDR3 comprises 12 residues. Written as DNA, the CDR3 is TGTGCCAGCAGTTACCCGGGACAGACCCTGACTTTC. Its protein product is CASSYPGQTLTF.

This clonotype was counted once. This may be a read error, as it is one base from a much larger clone. This chain uses TRBV12-3 or TRBV12-4 with TRBJ1-1; D possibly corresponds to TRBD1 (6 bases). The CDR3 extends over 17 amino acids. This CDR3 is CANSFSPGTPSGAEAFF. CDR3 nucleotide sequence: TGTGCCAACAGTTTCAGTCCGGGGACACCATCGGGGGCTGAAGCTTTCTTT.

V and J are TRBV6-6 and TRBJ1-2, with TRBD1 identical over 7 bases. J gave up 8 bases and V 0 bases, and 6 bases lay outside the gene matches. Germline V gene sequence: CDR1 MNHNY, CDR2 SVGAGI (reference sequence). The CDR3 consists of 14 residues. CDR3 residues: CASSYSDRDGGYTF. The CDR3 DNA sequence: TGTGCCAGCAGTTACTCTGACAGGGATGGCGGCTACACCTTC.

This clonotype has only a few counts. The rearrangement links TRBV28 to TRBJ1-1; no definite D call. CDR3 length: 13 amino acids. V was shortened by 2 bases and J by 8 bases, with 12 bases between the two germline ends. Germline-derived CDR1 and CDR2 are MDHEN and SYDVKM. CDR3 bases: TGTGCCAGCAGTTTAATTATTGAAGGGGAAGCTTTCTTT. It translates to CASSLIIEGEAFF.

The table lists this clonotype with a few counts. This sequence joins TRBV27 and TRBJ2-4; D possibly matches TRBD1 or TRBD2 (6 bases each). The V gene lost 9 bases and the J gene lost 1 base, with 13 bases spanning the gap. Germline values: CDR1 MNHEY, CDR2 SMNVEV (reference sequence). The length of the CDR3 is 14 residues. Written as DNA, the CDR3 is TGTGCCAGGGAGGGGGAGTGGGCCAAAAACATTCAGTACTTC. It specifies CAREGEWAKNIQYF.

This clonotype turned up a few times. CDR3 coding DNA: TGCGCCAGCAGCTTCTCCGGGACCCGCCGGGGCAATGAGCAGTTCTTC. Residues: CASSFSGTRRGNEQFF. The V call is TRBV5-1, the J call TRBJ2-1, with D perhaps being TRBD1 or TRBD2 (5 bases each). Germline CDR1 SGHRS, CDR2 YFSETQ. The CDR3 consists of 16 residues. V was pared by 2 bases and J by 6 bases, with 18 bases between.

This clonotype was seen at least ten times. This chain uses TRBV7-6 with TRBJ2-7; D may be TRBD1 (5 bases). Trimming removed 5 bases from V and 2 bases from J, with 19 bases in between. Looked up from germline, CDR1 is SGHVS and CDR2 is FNYEAQ. The CDR3 totals 16 residues. CDR3 residues: CASSPGSRVLTYEQYF. CDR3 nucleotide sequence: TGTGCCAGCAGCCCCGGATCCAGGGTTCTTACCTACGAGCAGTACTTC.

This clonotype turned up a few times. The chain combines TRBV5-4 with TRBJ1-1; D might be TRBD1 (5 bases). Trimming pared 0 bases from V and 3 bases from J, leaving 18 bases between. In germline, CDR1 is SGHNT, CDR2 YYREEE (reference sequence). This CDR3 has 17 amino acids. The CDR3 protein is CASSLDGAGKVYTEAFF. The DNA of the CDR3 is TGTGCCAGCAGCTTGGATGGGGCAGGGAAGGTCTACACTGAAGCTTTCTTT. Filled out from reference TRBV5-4 and TRBJ1-1, the complete variable domain reads ETGVTQSPTHLIKTRGQQVTLRCSSQSGHNTVSWYQQALGQGPQFIFQYYREEENGRGNFPPRFSGLQFPNYSSELNVNALELDDSALYLCASSLDGAGKVYTEAFFGQGTRLTVV.

This clonotype was counted at least ten times. The rearrangement links TRBV6-1 to TRBJ1-5; 9 nucleotides align to TRBD1. V lost 5 bases to trimming and J lost 3 bases; unmatched junction nucleotides: 8. CDR3 size: 16 residues. Germline-derived CDR1 and CDR2 are MNHNS and SASEGT. CDR3 nucleotide sequence: TGTGCCAGCAGTCCCGGGACAGGGTATTTCAATCAGCCCCAGCATTTT. Translated, it gives CASSPGTGYFNQPQHF.

The CDR3 loop reads CASSQVKVREQFF. CDR3 bases: TGTGCCAGCAGCCAAGTTAAAGTGAGGGAGCAGTTCTTC. The V and J genes are TRBV14 and TRBJ2-1; D gene unclear. The V gene lost 1 base and the J gene lost 10 bases, with 11 bases spanning the gap. The CDR3 extends over 13 amino acids. Germline CDR1 and CDR2: SGHDN and FVKESK.

The chain has TRBV7-9 and TRBJ2-1; 8 bases line up with TRBD2. Per germline, CDR1 SEHNR and CDR2 FQNEAQ (reference sequence). The length of the CDR3 is 17 residues. V was clipped by 5 bases and J by 6 bases; unmatched bases: 15. As DNA, the CDR3 is TGTGCCAGCAGCCCACCCCTCGGGGGGGCCCTACTCAATGAGCAGTTCTTC. This encodes CASSPPLGGALLNEQFF. The whole variable domain, filled in from reference TRBV7-9 and TRBJ2-1, reads DTGVSQNPRHKITKRGQNVTFRCDPISEHNRLYWYRQTLGQGPEFLTYFQNEAQLEKSRLLSDRFSAERPKGSFSTLEIQRTEQGDSAMYLCASSPPLGGALLNEQFFGPGTRLTVL.

This clonotype was observed at least ten times. This rearrangement joins TRBV7-8 to TRBJ2-2; D not certain. The CDR3 is made up of 13 amino acids. Trimming pared 1 base from V and 4 bases from J, leaving 4 bases between. CDR1 and CDR2 (germline): SGHVS, FQNEAQ. The CDR3 sequence is CASSLVATGELFF. The CDR3 DNA reads as TGTGCCAGCAGCTTAGTCGCCACCGGGGAGCTGTTTTTT.

The chain couples TRBV2 to TRBJ2-7, with D perhaps TRBD1 or TRBD2 (5 bases each). The CDR3 has 17 residues. Deletions cut 6 bases from V and 0 bases from J, with 21 bases between. CDR1 is SNHLY and CDR2 is FYNNEI in the germline V gene. This CDR3 reads CASSGTQRRSSSYEQYF. The CDR3 coding sequence is TGTGCCAGCAGCGGGACGCAGCGGAGGTCTAGCTCCTACGAGCAGTACTTC.

In its sample, this clonotype was seen a few times. CDR3: CSASISSGRVTDTQYF. CDR3 nucleotides: TGCAGTGCTAGCATCTCGAGCGGGAGGGTTACAGATACGCAGTATTTT. The chain uses TRBV20-1 and TRBJ2-3, with TRBD2 matching over 10 bases. The CDR3 totals 16 residues. The V and J ends lost 3 bases and 3 bases, in that order; junction bases with no gene match: 9. Germline V CDR1 and CDR2: DFQATT, SNEGSKA (reference sequence).

This clonotype was seen ten or more times. CDR3 sequence: CASSYSPRGPTTDTQYF. The CDR3 DNA is TGTGCCAGCAGTTACTCCCCGCGGGGGCCTACTACAGATACGCAGTATTTT. This chain connects TRBV6-5 to TRBJ2-3, with TRBD2 as a possible D gene (7 bases). Between the trimmed V and J ends, which lost 0 bases and 3 bases, there was a span of 16 bases. Germline V gene data show CDR1 as MNHEY and CDR2 as SVGAGI. The CDR3 runs 17 residues.

This chain links TRBV9 with TRBJ2-7, with 8 bases identical to TRBD2. CDR3 length equals 16 residues. Germline V gene data show CDR1 as SGDLS and CDR2 as YYNGEE. V lost 4 bases to trimming and J lost 0 bases; unmatched junction nucleotides: 9. For the CDR3, the DNA is TGTGCCAGCAGCCCTAACCCAGGGACTAGCTCCTACGAGCAGTACTTC. Amino acid sequence: CASSPNPGTSSYEQYF. Looking up the rest from reference TRBV9 and TRBJ2-7 gives the full variable domain: DSGVTQTPKHLITATGQRVTLRCSPRSGDLSVYWYQQSLDQGLQFLIQYYNGEERAKGNILERFSAQQFPDLHSELNLSSLELGDSALYFCASSPNPGTSSYEQYFGPGTRLTVT.